These 7 T cell receptor beta chains were sequenced from one sample in a study of shared clonotypes between healthy human individuals. Clones were sequenced by immunoSEQ multiplex PCR, and TCRdb holds only the in-frame ones, with some missing. The sample lists about 490,000 clones, about 79% occurring once. The sample taken for sequencing was PBMCs. Receptors were obtained from a woman aged 40 to 50 in good health. Some clones in this sample may be carry-over from other donors' samples.

The V and J genes are TRBV7-9 and TRBJ2-1; 9 nucleotides line up with TRBD2. The ends lost 5 bases at V and 12 bases at J; junction bases unmatched: 17. Germline loops: CDR1 SEHNR, CDR2 FQNEAQ (reference sequence). The CDR3 contains 16 residues. The CDR3 is CASSHLAGRAGLMQFF. CDR3 DNA sequence: TGTGCCAGCAGCCACCTAGCGGGGCGTGCGGGGTTGATGCAGTTCTTC. Based on the CDR3 plus reference TRBV7-9 and TRBJ2-1, the full variable domain is DTGVSQNPRHKITKRGQNVTFRCDPISEHNRLYWYRQTLGQGPEFLTYFQNEAQLEKSRLLSDRFSAERPKGSFSTLEIQRTEQGDSAMYLCASSHLAGRAGLMQFFGPGTRLTVL.

This clone was seen once. The chain uses TRBV5-1 and TRBJ2-1; TRBD2 matches 13 bases. In germline, CDR1 is SGHRS, CDR2 YFSETQ. Trimming removed 3 bases from V and 8 bases from J; junction bases left unmatched: 8. CDR3 length equals 16 residues. The chain's CDR3 is CASSSTGTSGIDEQFF. The CDR3 nucleotides are TGCGCCAGCAGCTCAACCGGGACTAGCGGGATAGATGAGCAGTTCTTC.

This clone was detected only once. This sequence joins TRBV28 and TRBJ1-3, with D hard to call. Trimming pared 2 bases from V and 0 bases from J, leaving 11 bases between. Per germline, CDR1 MDHEN and CDR2 SYDVKM. The CDR3 is made up of 16 amino acids. CDR3 coding DNA: TGTGCCAGCAGTTTAGGGAGAGTTCTCTCTGGAAACACCATATATTTT. This encodes CASSLGRVLSGNTIYF.

This chain uses TRBV6-6 with TRBJ2-3, with TRBD1 matching over 9 bases. V was clipped by 5 bases and J by 6 bases; unmatched bases: 9. The CDR3 extends over 15 amino acids. The germline CDR1 and CDR2 sequences are MNHNY and SVGAGI (reference sequence). The CDR3 DNA reads as TGTGCCAGCAGTCCCACCGGGACAGGGTTTGATACGCAGTATTTT. It yields the protein CASSPTGTGFDTQYF.

V usage is TRBV11-2 and J usage is TRBJ2-5, with 10 bases matching TRBD2. CDR1 and CDR2 (germline): SGHAT, FQNNGV. This CDR3 region has 16 residues. After removal of 0 bases from V and 4 bases from J, the junction contained 5 bases not matched to a gene. The CDR3 DNA is TGTGCCAGCAGCTTAGATTTAGCGGGAGGCAGAGAGACCCAGTACTTC. It translates to CASSLDLAGGRETQYF.

Points on this clone: The sample contains more than one DNA sequence encoding this CDR3. The chain joins TRBV5-4 to TRBJ2-7; 10 bases align to TRBD1. CDR3 size: 15 residues. CDR1 is SGHNT and CDR2 is YYREEE in the germline V gene (reference sequence). Trimming removed 0 bases from V and 0 bases from J; junction bases left unmatched: 0. This chain's CDR3 is CASSLGTGGSYEQYF. The CDR3 DNA reads TGTGCCAGCAGCTTGGGGACAGGGGGCTCCTACGAGCAGTACTTC.

This chain connects TRBV10-3 to TRBJ2-3; D not resolved. There are 12 residues in the CDR3. Germline loops: CDR1 ENHRY, CDR2 SYGVKD. V dropped 3 bases and J dropped 9 bases, with 10 bases sitting between them. CDR3 sequence (DNA): TGTGCCATCAGTGAAGGGCTACGGACGCAGTATTTT. Protein sequence: CAISEGLRTQYF.